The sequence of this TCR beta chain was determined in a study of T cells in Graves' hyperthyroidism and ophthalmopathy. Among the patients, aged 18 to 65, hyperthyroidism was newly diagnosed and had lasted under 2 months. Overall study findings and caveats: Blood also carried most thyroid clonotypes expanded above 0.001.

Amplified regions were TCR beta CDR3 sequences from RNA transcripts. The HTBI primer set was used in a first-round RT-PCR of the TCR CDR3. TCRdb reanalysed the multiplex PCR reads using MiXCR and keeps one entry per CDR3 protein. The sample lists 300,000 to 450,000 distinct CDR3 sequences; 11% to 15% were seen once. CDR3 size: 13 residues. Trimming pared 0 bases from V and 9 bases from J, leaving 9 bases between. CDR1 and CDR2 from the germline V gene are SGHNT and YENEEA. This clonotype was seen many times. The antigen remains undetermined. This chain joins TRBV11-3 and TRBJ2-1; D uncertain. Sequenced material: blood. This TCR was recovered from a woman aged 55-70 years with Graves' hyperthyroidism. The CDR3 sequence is CASSLDPAREQFF. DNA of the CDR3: TGTGCCAGCAGCTTAGATCCCGCTCGTGAGCAGTTCTTC.